The rows below give T cell receptor beta chains drawn from one sample of a study of blood T cell repertoires in COVID-19. TCRdb's copy holds only in-frame clones and misses some; the assay was immunoSEQ multiplex PCR. Of a few hundred thousand clones in the sample, 84% were seen once. Sample: peripheral blood. The source of these receptors is a human donor in a cohort sampled during active COVID-19. The CDR3 runs from the conserved cysteine through the conserved F or W. D genes are given only for firm matches. Size is stated for part of the rows, as once, few or many counts, or as a class when the clone is expanded.

>TRBJ1-2|TRBV3-1/TRBV3-2|.|TRBD1
TGTGCCAGCAGCCAAGTAAACCAGGGGGACGGCTACACCTTC
CASSQVNQGDGYTF
>TRBJ2-5|TRBV9|few|TRBD2
TGTGCCAGCAGCGTACCGGGAGGAAAGACCCAGTACTTC
CASSVPGGKTQYF
>TRBJ1-4|TRBV5-1|.|TRBD1
TGCGCCAGCTCGGGACAGGGTAATGAAAAACTGTTTTTT
CASSGQGNEKLFF
>TRBJ1-1|TRBV6-2/TRBV6-3|.|TRBD1
TGTGCCAGCAGTAGGACAGGGAACACTGAAGCTTTCTTT
CASSRTGNTEAFF
>TRBJ1-4|TRBV6-6|.|.
TGTGCCAGCAGTTACTGGATCGGGAGAGGAGAAAAACTGTTTTTT
CASSYWIGRGEKLFF
>TRBJ1-1|TRBV7-9|once|TRBD1
TGTGCCAGCAGCCCTCCGGACAGGGTAGCCACTGAAGCTTTCTTT
CASSPPDRVATEAFF
>TRBJ2-2|TRBV19|.|TRBD1
TGTGCCAGTAGTATTGTGACAGGGGGCGGCACCGGGGAGCTGTTTTTT
CASSIVTGGGTGELFF
>TRBJ2-1|TRBV7-9|.|.
TGTGCCAGCAGCTTACTTCACATTGAGCAGTTCTTC
CASSLLHIEQFF
>TRBJ1-6|TRBV21-1|.|.
TGTGCCAGCAGCAAAGGGGACAGGGTTTACAATTCACCCCTCCACTTT
CASSKGDRVYNSPLHF
>TRBJ2-7|TRBV5-1|.|.
TGCGCCAGCAGCTCCATTAACGTCGGGGAGCAGTACTTC
CASSSINVGEQYF
>TRBJ2-2|TRBV11-3|once|.
TGTGCCAGCAGCTTACGGGGTCTAGCCGTCACCGGGGAGCTGTTTTTT
CASSLRGLAVTGELFF
>TRBJ2-1|TRBV25-1|.|TRBD2
TGTGCCAGCAGTGCCCTCCCCGTGAGCGGGAGCGCTTATGAGCAGTTCTTC
CASSALPVSGSAYEQFF
>TRBJ2-7|TRBV28|.|TRBD1
TGTGCCAGCAGTTTACCTACGGGGACAGGCAGCTTTGAGCAGTACTTC
CASSLPTGTGSFEQYF
>TRBJ2-7|TRBV15|.|.
TGTGCCACCAGCAGGACGGGACTCCACTACGAGCAGTACTTC
CATSRTGLHYEQYF
>TRBJ1-3|TRBV12-3/TRBV12-4|.|.
TGTGCCAGCAGCCCTCGACAGGGAAACACCATATATTTT
CASSPRQGNTIYF
>TRBJ1-1|TRBV6-5|.|.
TGTGCCAGCAGTTACGCGACAGTAAACACTGAAGCTTTCTTT
CASSYATVNTEAFF
>TRBJ2-5|TRBV7-2|once|.
TGTGCCAGCAGCCCCTCCGGGTTCGTTGAGACCCAGTACTTC
CASSPSGFVETQYF
>TRBJ2-7|TRBV6-5|.|.
TGTGCCAGCAGTTACGGGTGGAGGGGGCCTGACGAGCAGTACTTC
CASSYGWRGPDEQYF
>TRBJ2-7|TRBV18|.|TRBD1
TGTGCCAGCTCACCGGGACAGGCGAACTACGAGCAGTACTTC
CASSPGQANYEQYF
>TRBJ2-7|TRBV19|.|TRBD2
TGTGCCAGTAACCCGGGGGGGGCGTACGAGCAGTACTTC
CASNPGGAYEQYF
>TRBJ2-1|TRBV5-1|.|TRBD2
TGCGCCAGCCGCTGGGGGCGGGAGGGTGGCTATGAGCAGTTCTTC
CASRWGREGGYEQFF
>TRBJ2-3|TRBV5-1|.|.
TGCGCCAGCAGCCGGGACTCCTCCACAGATACGCAGTATTTT
CASSRDSSTDTQYF
>TRBJ2-1|TRBV3-1/TRBV3-2|.|.
TGTGCCAGCAGCCAAGCCCTAGCGAGGGAGCAGTTCTTC
CASSQALAREQFF
>TRBJ1-5|TRBV5-5|once|.
TGTGCCAGCAGCCTGGGAGATTTTGGCAATCAGCCCCAGCATTTT
CASSLGDFGNQPQHF
>TRBJ1-2|TRBV9|.|.
TGTGCCAGCAGCGGGGGCCTGGGCTACACCTTC
CASSGGLGYTF
>TRBJ2-2|TRBV5-1|.|TRBD2
TGCGCCAGCAGCTTGGGACTAGCGGGAGGGACCGGGGAGCTGTTTTTT
CASSLGLAGGTGELFF
>TRBJ2-7|TRBV28|.|.
TGTGCCAGCAGTTTACCATTCTACGAGCAGTACTTC
CASSLPFYEQYF
>TRBJ2-2|TRBV5-4|once|TRBD1
TGTGCCAGCAGCTCCCCGCGGACAGGGGGTATGAGGACTAACACCGGGGAGCTGTTTTTT
CASSSPRTGGMRTNTGELFF
>TRBJ1-5|TRBV7-2|.|.
TGTGCCAGCAGCCAGGAGGGGGGGAATCAGCCCCAGCATTTT
CASSQEGGNQPQHF
>TRBJ2-1|TRBV10-2|.|.
TGCGCCAGCAGCTTCGGACAGACCCCCTACAATGAGCAGTTCTTC
CASSFGQTPYNEQFF
>TRBJ2-2|TRBV6-4|.|TRBD1
TGTGCCAGCAGTGACGGGACAGGGGGCACCGGGGAGCTGTTTTTT
CASSDGTGGTGELFF
>TRBJ1-2|TRBV15|.|.
TGTGCCACCAGCAGAGATTTTAGAAGGGGGAAATATGGCTACACCTTC
CATSRDFRRGKYGYTF
>TRBJ2-1|TRBV11-1|.|TRBD2
TGTGCCAGCAGCCCTTCGGGAGGGCCCTACAATGAGCAGTTCTTC
CASSPSGGPYNEQFF